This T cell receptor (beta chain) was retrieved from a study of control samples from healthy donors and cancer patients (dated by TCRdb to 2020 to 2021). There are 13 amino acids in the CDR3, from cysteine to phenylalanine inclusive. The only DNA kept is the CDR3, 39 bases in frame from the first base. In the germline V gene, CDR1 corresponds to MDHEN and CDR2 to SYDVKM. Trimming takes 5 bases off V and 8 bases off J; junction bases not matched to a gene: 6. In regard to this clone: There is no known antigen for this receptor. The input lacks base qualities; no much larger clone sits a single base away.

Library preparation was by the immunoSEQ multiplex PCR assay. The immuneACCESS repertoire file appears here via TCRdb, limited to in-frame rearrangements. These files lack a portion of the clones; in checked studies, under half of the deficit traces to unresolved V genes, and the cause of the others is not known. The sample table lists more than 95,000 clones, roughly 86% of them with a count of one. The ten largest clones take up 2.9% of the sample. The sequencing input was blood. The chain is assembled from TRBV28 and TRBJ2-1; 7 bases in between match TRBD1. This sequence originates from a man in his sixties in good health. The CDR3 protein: CASSQTGFDEQFF. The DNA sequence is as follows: TGTGCCAGCAGTCAGACAGGGTTCGATGAGCAGTTCTTC.